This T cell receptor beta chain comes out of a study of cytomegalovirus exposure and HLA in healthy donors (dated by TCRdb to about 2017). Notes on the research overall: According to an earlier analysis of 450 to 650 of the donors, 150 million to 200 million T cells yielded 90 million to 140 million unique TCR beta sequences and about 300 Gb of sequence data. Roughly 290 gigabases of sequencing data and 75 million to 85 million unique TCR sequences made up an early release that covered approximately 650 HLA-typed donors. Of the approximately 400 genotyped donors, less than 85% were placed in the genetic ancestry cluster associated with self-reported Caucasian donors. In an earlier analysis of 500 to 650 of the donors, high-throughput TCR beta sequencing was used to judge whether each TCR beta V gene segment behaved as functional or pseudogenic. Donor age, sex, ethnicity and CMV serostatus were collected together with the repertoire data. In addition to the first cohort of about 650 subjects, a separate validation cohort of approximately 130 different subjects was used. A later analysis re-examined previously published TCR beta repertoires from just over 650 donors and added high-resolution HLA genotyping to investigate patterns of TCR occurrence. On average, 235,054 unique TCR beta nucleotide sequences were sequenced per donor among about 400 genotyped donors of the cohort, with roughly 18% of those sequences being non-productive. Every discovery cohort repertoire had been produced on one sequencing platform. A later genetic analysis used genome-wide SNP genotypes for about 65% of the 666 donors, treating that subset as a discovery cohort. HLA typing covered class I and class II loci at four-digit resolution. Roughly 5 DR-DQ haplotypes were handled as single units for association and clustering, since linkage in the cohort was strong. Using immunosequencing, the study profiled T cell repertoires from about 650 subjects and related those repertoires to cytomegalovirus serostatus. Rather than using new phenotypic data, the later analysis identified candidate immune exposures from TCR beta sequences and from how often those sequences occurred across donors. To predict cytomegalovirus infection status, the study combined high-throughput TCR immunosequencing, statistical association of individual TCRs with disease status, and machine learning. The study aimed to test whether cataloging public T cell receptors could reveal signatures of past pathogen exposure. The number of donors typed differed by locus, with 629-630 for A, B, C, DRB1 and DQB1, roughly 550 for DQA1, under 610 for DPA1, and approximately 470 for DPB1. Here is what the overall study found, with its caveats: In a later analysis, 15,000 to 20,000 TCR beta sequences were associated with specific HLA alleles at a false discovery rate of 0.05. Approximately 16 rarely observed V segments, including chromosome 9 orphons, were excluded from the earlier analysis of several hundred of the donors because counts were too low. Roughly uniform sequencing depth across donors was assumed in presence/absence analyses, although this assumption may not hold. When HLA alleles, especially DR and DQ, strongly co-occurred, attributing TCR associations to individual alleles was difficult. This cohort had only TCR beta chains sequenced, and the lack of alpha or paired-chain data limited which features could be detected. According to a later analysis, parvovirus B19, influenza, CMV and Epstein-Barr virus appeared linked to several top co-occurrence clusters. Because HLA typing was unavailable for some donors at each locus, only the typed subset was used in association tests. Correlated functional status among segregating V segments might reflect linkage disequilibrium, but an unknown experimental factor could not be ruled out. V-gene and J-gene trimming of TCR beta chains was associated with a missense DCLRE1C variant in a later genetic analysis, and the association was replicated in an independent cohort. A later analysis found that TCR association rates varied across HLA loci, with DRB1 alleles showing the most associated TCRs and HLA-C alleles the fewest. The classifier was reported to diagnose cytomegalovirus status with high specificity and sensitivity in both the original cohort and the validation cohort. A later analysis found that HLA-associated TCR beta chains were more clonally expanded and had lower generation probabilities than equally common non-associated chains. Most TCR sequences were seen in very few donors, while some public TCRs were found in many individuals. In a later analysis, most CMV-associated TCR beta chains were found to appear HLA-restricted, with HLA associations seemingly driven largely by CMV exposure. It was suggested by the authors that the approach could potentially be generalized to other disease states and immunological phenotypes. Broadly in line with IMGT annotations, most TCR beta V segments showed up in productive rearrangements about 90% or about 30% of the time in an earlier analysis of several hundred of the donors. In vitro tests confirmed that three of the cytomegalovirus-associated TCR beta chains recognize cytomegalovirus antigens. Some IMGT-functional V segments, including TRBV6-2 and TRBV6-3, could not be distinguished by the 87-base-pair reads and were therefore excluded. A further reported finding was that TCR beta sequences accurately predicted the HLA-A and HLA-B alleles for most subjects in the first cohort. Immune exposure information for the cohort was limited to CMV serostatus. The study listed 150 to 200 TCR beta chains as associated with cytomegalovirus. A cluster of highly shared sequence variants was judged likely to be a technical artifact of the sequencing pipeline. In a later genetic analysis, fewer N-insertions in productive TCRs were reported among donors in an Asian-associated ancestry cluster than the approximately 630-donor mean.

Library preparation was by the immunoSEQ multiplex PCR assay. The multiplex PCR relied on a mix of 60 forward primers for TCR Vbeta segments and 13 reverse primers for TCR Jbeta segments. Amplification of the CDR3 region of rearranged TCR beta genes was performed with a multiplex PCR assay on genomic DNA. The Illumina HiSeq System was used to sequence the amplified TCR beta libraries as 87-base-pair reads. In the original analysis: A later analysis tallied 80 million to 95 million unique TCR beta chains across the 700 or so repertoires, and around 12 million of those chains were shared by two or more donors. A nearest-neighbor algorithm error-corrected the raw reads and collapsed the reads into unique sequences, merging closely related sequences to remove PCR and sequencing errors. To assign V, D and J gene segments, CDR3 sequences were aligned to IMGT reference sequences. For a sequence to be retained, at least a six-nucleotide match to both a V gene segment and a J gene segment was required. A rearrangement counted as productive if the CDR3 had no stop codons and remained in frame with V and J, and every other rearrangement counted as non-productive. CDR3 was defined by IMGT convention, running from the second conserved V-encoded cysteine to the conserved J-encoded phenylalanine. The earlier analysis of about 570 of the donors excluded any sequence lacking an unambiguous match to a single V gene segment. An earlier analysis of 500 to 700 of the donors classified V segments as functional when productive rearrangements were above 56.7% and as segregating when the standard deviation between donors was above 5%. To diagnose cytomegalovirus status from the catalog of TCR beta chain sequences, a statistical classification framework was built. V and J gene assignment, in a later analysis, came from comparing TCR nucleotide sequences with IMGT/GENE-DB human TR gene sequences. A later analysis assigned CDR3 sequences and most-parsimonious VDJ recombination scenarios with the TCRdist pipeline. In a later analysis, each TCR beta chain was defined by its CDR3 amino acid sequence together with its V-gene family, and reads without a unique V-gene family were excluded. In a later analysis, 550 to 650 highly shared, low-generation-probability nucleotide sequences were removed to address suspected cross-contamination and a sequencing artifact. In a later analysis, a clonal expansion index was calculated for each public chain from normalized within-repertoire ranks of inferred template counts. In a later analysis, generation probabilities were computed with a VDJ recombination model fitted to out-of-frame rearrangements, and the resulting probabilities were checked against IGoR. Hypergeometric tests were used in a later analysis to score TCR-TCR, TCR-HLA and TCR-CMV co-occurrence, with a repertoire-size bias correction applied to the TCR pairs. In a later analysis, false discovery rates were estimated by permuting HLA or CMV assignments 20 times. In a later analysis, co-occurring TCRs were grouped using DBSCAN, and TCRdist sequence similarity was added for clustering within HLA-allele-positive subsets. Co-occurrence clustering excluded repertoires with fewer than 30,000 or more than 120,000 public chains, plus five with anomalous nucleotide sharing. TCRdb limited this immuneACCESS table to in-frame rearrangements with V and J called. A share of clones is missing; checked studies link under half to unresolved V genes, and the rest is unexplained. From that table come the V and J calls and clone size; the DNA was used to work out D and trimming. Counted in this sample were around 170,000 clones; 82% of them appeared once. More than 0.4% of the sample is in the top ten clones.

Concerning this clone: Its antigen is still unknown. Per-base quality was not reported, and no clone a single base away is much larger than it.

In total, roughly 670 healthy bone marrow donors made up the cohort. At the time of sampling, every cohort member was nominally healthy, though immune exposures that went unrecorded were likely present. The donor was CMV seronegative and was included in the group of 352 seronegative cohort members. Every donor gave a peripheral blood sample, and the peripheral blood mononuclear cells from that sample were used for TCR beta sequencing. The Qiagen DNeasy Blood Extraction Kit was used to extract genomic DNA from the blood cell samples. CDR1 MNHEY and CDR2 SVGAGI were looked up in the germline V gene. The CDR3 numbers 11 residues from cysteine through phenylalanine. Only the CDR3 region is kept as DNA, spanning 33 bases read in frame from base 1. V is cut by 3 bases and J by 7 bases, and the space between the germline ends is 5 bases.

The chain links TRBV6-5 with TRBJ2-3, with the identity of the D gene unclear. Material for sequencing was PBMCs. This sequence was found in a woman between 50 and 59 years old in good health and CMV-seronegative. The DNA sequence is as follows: TGTGCCAGCAGTTATTCAAATACGCAGTATTTT. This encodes CASSYSNTQYF.